These T cell receptor beta chains were read from a single sample in a study of T cell changes during pregnancy in multiple sclerosis. TCRdb's table, derived via immunoSEQ multiplex PCR, lists solely in-frame clones and lacks some. Of 45,000 to 60,000 clones in the sample, 90% were seen once. The sample in question was CD8+ T cells from peripheral blood mononuclear cells, obtained before pregnancy. The receptors derive from a female donor with multiple sclerosis, enrolled in a pregnancy study. The CDR3 runs from the conserved cysteine through the conserved F or W. Fields, in order: D gene, V gene, J gene, clone size, CDR3 protein, CDR3 DNA. The D gene is left open where the match is weak. Not every row has a clone size; where given, it reads once, few, many or a size class.

D: TRBD1
V: TRBV7-2
J: TRBJ1-4
size: NA
CDR3: CASSAGQGFEKLFF
DNA: TGTGCCAGCAGCGCGGGACAGGGGTTTGAAAAACTGTTTTTT

D: TRBD1
V: TRBV7-9
J: TRBJ1-1
size: NA
CDR3: CASSSPWTGENTEAFF
DNA: TGTGCCAGCAGCTCCCCTTGGACAGGAGAAAACACTGAAGCTTTCTTT

D: TRBD2
V: TRBV7-9
J: TRBJ2-1
size: NA
CDR3: CASTPLAGGRSYNEQFF
DNA: TGTGCCAGCACCCCTTTAGCGGGGGGCCGCTCCTACAATGAGCAGTTCTTC

D: TRBD1
V: TRBV5-1
J: TRBJ2-6
size: once
CDR3: CASSLDRVGSFGGANVLTF
DNA: TGCGCCAGCAGCCTCGACAGGGTGGGGAGCTTCGGTGGGGCCAACGTCCTGACTTTC

D: NA
V: TRBV27
J: TRBJ1-6
size: NA
CDR3: CASNDRLDSPLHF
DNA: TGTGCCAGCAACGACAGACTCGATTCACCCCTCCACTTT

D: NA
V: TRBV4-1
J: TRBJ1-2
size: NA
CDR3: CASSQQDSNGYTF
DNA: TGCGCCAGCAGCCAACAGGACTCCAATGGCTACACCTTC

D: NA
V: TRBV4-3
J: TRBJ1-2
size: NA
CDR3: CASSQDTQEFNYGYTF
DNA: TGCGCCAGCAGCCAAGATACACAGGAATTTAACTATGGCTACACCTTC

D: TRBD1
V: TRBV2
J: TRBJ1-1
size: once
CDR3: CASLRAQGAGEAFF
DNA: TGTGCCAGCCTTAGAGCCCAGGGGGCGGGTGAAGCTTTCTTT

D: NA
V: TRBV6-1
J: TRBJ2-7
size: NA
CDR3: CASSERGPVGSYEQYF
DNA: TGTGCCAGCAGTGAAAGGGGTCCCGTAGGCTCCTACGAGCAGTACTTC

D: NA
V: TRBV7-2
J: TRBJ2-7
size: NA
CDR3: CASSLATWRTSYEQYF
DNA: TGTGCCAGCAGCTTAGCTACGTGGCGGACATCCTACGAGCAGTACTTC

D: NA
V: TRBV5-6
J: TRBJ2-1
size: NA
CDR3: CASSLVEGTYTNEQFF
DNA: TGTGCCAGCAGCTTGGTTGAGGGGACTTATACCAATGAGCAGTTCTTC

D: NA
V: TRBV7-9
J: TRBJ1-2
size: NA
CDR3: CASSLGSYGYTF
DNA: TGTGCCAGCAGCTTAGGGAGCTATGGCTACACCTTC

D: NA
V: TRBV9
J: TRBJ2-2
size: once
CDR3: CASTPLRVSGELFF
DNA: TGTGCCAGCACCCCCCTCAGGGTTTCCGGGGAGCTGTTTTTT

D: TRBD2
V: TRBV19
J: TRBJ2-1
size: NA
CDR3: CASSWRGIDRNEQFF
DNA: TGTGCCAGTAGCTGGCGGGGGATTGATAGAAATGAGCAGTTCTTC

D: NA
V: TRBV4-2
J: TRBJ1-4
size: NA
CDR3: CASSQDRGAGNEKLFF
DNA: TGTGCCAGCAGCCAAGATAGGGGCGCCGGAAATGAAAAACTGTTTTTT

D: NA
V: TRBV4-3
J: TRBJ2-3
size: NA
CDR3: CASSQSLAGTDTQYF
DNA: TGCGCCAGCAGCCAATCACTAGCAGGCACAGATACGCAGTATTTT

D: NA
V: TRBV25-1
J: TRBJ1-4
size: NA
CDR3: CASSDPGLGASHEKLFF
DNA: TGTGCCAGCAGTGACCCCGGATTGGGAGCCTCTCATGAAAAACTGTTTTTT

D: TRBD2
V: TRBV6-1
J: TRBJ2-2
size: NA
CDR3: CASSELGTSDGELFF
DNA: TGTGCCAGCAGTGAACTAGGGACTAGCGATGGGGAGCTGTTTTTT

D: NA
V: TRBV9
J: TRBJ2-7
size: NA
CDR3: CASATGYEQYF
DNA: TGTGCCAGCGCCACTGGCTACGAGCAGTACTTC

D: NA
V: TRBV9
J: TRBJ1-3
size: NA
CDR3: CASSDPPGAGNTIYF
DNA: TGTGCCAGCAGCGACCCTCCGGGTGCTGGAAACACCATATATTTT

D: NA
V: TRBV5-5
J: TRBJ1-1
size: few
CDR3: CASSLSRTEAFF
DNA: TGTGCCAGCAGCTTGTCCAGGACTGAAGCTTTCTTT

D: TRBD1
V: TRBV7-9
J: TRBJ1-5
size: NA
CDR3: CASSLGQGVQPQHF
DNA: TGTGCCAGCAGCTTAGGACAGGGGGTTCAGCCCCAGCATTTT

D: TRBD1
V: TRBV6-5
J: TRBJ2-3
size: NA
CDR3: CATASGTGIDTQYF
DNA: TGTGCCACCGCCTCCGGGACAGGGATAGATACGCAGTATTTT

D: NA
V: TRBV2
J: TRBJ2-7
size: NA
CDR3: CASSEVEGDINGVEQYF
DNA: TGTGCCAGCAGTGAGGTCGAGGGGGACATAAACGGGGTCGAGCAGTACTTC

D: NA
V: TRBV9
J: TRBJ2-5
size: NA
CDR3: CASTRGRESGETQYF
DNA: TGTGCCAGCACCCGAGGTAGGGAAAGCGGGGAGACCCAGTACTTC

D: NA
V: TRBV12-5
J: TRBJ2-7
size: NA
CDR3: CASGFTLQGALGGEQYF
DNA: TGTGCTAGTGGTTTCACGCTCCAGGGGGCGCTGGGGGGGGAGCAGTACTTC

D: NA
V: TRBV4-1
J: TRBJ1-1
size: NA
CDR3: CASGTVNTEAFF
DNA: TGCGCCAGCGGAACAGTGAACACTGAAGCTTTCTTT

D: NA
V: TRBV4-2
J: TRBJ1-2
size: NA
CDR3: CASSQRGANYGYTF
DNA: TGTGCCAGCAGCCAAAGGGGTGCTAACTATGGCTACACCTTC

D: NA
V: TRBV4-2
J: TRBJ2-5
size: NA
CDR3: CASSQEAASLGETQYF
DNA: TGTGCCAGCAGCCAAGAGGCGGCATCTCTAGGAGAGACCCAGTACTTC

D: NA
V: TRBV9
J: TRBJ2-3
size: NA
CDR3: CASSESTSFTDTQYF
DNA: TGTGCCAGCAGCGAGTCGACTTCTTTTACAGATACGCAGTATTTT

D: TRBD2
V: TRBV4-1
J: TRBJ2-3
size: NA
CDR3: CASSPLGGGAGDTQYF
DNA: TGCGCCAGCAGCCCGCTCGGCGGGGGGGCTGGAGATACGCAGTATTTT

D: TRBD1
V: TRBV4-1
J: TRBJ2-7
size: NA
CDR3: CASTWGTGTNEQYF
DNA: TGCGCCAGCACATGGGGGACAGGGACCAACGAGCAGTACTTC

D: NA
V: TRBV6-1
J: TRBJ2-7
size: NA
CDR3: CASSQNRDNYEQYF
DNA: TGTGCCAGCAGCCAAAACCGGGACAACTACGAGCAGTACTTC

D: NA
V: TRBV29-1
J: TRBJ1-1
size: NA
CDR3: CSGTVNTEAFF
DNA: TGCAGCGGTACGGTGAACACTGAAGCTTTCTTT

D: NA
V: TRBV27
J: TRBJ2-1
size: NA
CDR3: CASSFLGQHNEQFF
DNA: TGTGCCAGCAGTTTCCTCGGACAGCACAATGAGCAGTTCTTC

D: TRBD1
V: TRBV5-1
J: TRBJ1-1
size: NA
CDR3: CASSLGEFGTGLKRAEAFF
DNA: TGCGCCAGCAGCTTGGGGGAGTTCGGGACAGGCCTCAAGCGCGCTGAAGCTTTCTTT

D: TRBD1
V: TRBV5-1
J: TRBJ2-7
size: NA
CDR3: CASSLGEGTGYLDEQYF
DNA: TGCGCCAGCAGCTTGGGTGAGGGGACAGGGTATCTGGACGAGCAGTACTTC

D: TRBD1
V: TRBV12-5
J: TRBJ2-3
size: NA
CDR3: CASGLVLTGGSDTQYF
DNA: TGTGCTAGTGGTTTGGTACTGACAGGGGGTTCAGATACGCAGTATTTT

D: NA
V: TRBV27
J: TRBJ1-1
size: NA
CDR3: CASSFVQGNTEAFF
DNA: TGTGCCAGCAGTTTCGTACAGGGGAACACTGAAGCTTTCTTT

D: TRBD1
V: TRBV15
J: TRBJ2-7
size: few
CDR3: CATSRDGTGRDEQYF
DNA: TGTGCCACCAGCAGAGACGGGACAGGGCGGGACGAGCAGTACTTC